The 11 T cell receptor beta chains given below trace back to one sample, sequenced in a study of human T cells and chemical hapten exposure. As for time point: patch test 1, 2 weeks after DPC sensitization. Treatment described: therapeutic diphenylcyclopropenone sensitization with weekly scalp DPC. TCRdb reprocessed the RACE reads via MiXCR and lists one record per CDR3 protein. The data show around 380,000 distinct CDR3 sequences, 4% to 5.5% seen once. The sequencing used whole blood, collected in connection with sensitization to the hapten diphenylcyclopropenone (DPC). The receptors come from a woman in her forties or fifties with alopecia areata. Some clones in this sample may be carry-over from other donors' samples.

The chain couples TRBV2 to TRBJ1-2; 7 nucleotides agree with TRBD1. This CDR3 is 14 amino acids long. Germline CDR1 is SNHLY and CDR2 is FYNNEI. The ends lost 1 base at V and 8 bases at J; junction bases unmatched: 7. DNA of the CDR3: TGTGCCAGCAGTGAAGTAGGGGGCGCGGAGGGCTACACCTTC. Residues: CASSEVGGAEGYTF.

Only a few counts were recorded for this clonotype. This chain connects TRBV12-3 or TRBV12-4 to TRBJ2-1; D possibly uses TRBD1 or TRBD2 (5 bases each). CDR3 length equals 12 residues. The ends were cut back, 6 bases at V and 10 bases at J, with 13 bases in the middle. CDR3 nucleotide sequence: TGTGCCAGCAGGCCGGGACGGCGAGAGCAGTTCTTC. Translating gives CASRPGRREQFF.

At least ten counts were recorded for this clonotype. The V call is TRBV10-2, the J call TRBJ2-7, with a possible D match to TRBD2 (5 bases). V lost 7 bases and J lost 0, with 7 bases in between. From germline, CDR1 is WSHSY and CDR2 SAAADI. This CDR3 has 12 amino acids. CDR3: CASNGDSYEQYF. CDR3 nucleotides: TGCGCCAGCAACGGGGACTCCTACGAGCAGTACTTC.

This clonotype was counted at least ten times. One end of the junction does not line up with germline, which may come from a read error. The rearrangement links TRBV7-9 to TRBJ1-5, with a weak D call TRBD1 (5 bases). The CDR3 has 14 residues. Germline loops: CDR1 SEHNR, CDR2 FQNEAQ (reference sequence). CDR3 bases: TGTGCCAGCAGTTTAGACAGTAGCAATCAGCCCCAGCATTTT. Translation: CASSLDSSNQPQHF.

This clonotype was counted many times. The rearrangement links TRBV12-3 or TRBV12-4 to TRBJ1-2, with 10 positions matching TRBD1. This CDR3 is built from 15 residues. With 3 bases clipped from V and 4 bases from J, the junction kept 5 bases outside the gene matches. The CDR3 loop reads CASSFGTGASYGYTF. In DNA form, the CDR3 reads TGTGCCAGCAGTTTCGGGACAGGGGCTTCCTATGGCTACACCTTC.

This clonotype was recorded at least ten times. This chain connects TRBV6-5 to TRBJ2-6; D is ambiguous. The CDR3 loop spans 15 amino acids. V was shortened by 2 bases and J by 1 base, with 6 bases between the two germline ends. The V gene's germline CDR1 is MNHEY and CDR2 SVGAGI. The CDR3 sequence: CASSYAVSGANVLTF. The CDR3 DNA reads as TGTGCCAGCAGTTACGCGGTGTCTGGGGCCAACGTCCTGACTTTC.

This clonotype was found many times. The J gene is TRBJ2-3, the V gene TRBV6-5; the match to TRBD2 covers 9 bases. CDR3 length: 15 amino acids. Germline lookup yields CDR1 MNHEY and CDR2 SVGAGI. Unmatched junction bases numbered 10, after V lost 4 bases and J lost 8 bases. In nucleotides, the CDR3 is TGTGCCAGCAGTTTTACTAGCGGGCCAGGGGGTACGCAGTATTTT. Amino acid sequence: CASSFTSGPGGTQYF.

CDR3 sequence: CASSPPSGYEQYF. The CDR3 region has the DNA TGTGCCAGCTCACCACCGTCCGGGTACGAGCAGTACTTC. This chain uses TRBV18 with TRBJ2-7; no clear D. Germline CDR1 is KGHSH and CDR2 is LQKENI. The CDR3 has 13 residues. Trimming cost V 0 bases and J 4 bases, with 7 bases left between them.

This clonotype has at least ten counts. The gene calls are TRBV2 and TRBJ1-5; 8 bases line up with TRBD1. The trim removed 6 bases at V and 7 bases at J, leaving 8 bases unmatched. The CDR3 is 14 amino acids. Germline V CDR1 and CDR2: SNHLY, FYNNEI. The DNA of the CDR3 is TGTGCCAGCAGAGGGACAGGTCTTTACCAGCCCCAGCATTTT. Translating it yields CASRGTGLYQPQHF.

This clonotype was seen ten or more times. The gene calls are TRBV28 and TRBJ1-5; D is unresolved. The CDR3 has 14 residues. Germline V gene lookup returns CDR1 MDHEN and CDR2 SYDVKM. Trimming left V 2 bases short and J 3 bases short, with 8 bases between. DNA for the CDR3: TGTGCCAGCAGTTTACGACGGCTCAATCAGCCCCAGCATTTT. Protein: CASSLRRLNQPQHF.

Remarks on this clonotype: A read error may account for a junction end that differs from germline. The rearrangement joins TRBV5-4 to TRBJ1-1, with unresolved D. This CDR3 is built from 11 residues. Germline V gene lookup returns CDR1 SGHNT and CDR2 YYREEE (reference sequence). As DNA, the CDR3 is TGTGTCAGCTCCGGAAACACTGAAGCTTTCTTT. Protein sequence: CVSSGNTEAFF.